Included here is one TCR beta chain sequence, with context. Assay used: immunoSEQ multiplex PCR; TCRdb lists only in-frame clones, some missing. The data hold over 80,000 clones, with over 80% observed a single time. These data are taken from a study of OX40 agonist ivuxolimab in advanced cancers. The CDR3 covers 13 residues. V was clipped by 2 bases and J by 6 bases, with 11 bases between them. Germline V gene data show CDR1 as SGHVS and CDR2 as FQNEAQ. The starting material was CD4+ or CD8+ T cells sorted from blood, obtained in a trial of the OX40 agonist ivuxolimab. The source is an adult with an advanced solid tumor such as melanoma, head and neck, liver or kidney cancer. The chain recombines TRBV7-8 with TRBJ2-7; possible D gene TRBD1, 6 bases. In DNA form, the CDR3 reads TGTGCCAGCAGCTTAAACAGGGTCGCCGAGCAGTACTTC. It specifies CASSLNRVAEQYF.